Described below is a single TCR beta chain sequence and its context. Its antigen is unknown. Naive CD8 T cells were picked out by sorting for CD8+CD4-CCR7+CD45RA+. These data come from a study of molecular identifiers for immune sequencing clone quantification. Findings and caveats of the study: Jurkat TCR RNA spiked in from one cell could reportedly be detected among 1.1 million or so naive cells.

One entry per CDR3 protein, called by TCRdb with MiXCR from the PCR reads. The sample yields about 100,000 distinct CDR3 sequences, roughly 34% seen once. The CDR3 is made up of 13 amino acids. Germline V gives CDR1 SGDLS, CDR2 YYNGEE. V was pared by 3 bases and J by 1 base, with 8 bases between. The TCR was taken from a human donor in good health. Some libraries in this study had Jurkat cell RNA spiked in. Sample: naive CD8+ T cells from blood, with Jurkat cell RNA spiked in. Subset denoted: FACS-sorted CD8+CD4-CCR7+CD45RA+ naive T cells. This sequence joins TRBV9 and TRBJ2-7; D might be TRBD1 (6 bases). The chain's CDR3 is CASSEGHSYEQYF. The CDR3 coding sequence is TGTGCCAGCAGCGAGGGACATTCCTACGAGCAGTACTTC. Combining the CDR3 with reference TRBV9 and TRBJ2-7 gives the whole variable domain DSGVTQTPKHLITATGQRVTLRCSPRSGDLSVYWYQQSLDQGLQFLIQYYNGEERAKGNILERFSAQQFPDLHSELNLSSLELGDSALYFCASSEGHSYEQYFGPGTRLTVT.